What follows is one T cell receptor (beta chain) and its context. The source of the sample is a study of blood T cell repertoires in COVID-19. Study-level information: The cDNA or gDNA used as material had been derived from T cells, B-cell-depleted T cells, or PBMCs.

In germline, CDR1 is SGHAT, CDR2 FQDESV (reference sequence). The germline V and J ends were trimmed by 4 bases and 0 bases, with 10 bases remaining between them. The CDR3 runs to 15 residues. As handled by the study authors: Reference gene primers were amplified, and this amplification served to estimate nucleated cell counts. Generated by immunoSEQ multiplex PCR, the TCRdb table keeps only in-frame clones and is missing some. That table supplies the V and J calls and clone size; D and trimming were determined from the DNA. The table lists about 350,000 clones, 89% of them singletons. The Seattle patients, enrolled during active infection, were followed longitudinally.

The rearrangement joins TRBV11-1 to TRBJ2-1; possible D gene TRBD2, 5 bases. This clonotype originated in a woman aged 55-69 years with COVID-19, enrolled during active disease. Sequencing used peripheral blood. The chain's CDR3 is CASSSLGSSYNEQFF. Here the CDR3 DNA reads TGTGCCAGCAGCTCCCTTGGGAGCTCCTACAATGAGCAGTTCTTC.